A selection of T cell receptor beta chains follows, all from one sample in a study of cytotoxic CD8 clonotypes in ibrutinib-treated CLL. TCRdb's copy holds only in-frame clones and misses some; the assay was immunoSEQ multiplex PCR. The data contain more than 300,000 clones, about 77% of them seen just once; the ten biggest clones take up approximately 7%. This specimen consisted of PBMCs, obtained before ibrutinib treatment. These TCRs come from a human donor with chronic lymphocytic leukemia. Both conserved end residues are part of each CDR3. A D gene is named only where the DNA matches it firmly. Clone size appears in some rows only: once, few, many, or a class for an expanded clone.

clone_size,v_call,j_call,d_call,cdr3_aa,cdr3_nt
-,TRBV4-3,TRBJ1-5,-,CASSQDYLVGNQPQHF,TGCGCCAGCAGCCAAGATTACCTTGTGGGCAATCAGCCCCAGCATTTT
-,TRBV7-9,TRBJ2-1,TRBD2,CATSTGLGNNEQFF,TGTGCCACCAGTACGGGACTAGGAAACAATGAGCAGTTCTTC
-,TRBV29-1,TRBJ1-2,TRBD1,CSVEGRGLLDGYTF,TGCAGCGTTGAAGGCAGGGGGCTCTTAGATGGCTACACCTTC
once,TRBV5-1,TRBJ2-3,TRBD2,CASSRRASGILDTQYF,TGCGCCAGCAGCCGGCGGGCTAGCGGGATACTGGATACGCAGTATTTT
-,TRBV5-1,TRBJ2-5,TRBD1,CASRERTGRPETQYF,TGCGCCAGCCGGGAACGGACAGGGCGGCCAGAGACCCAGTACTTC
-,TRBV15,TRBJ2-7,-,CATSREWGGYEQYF,TGTGCCACCAGCAGAGAGTGGGGTGGCTACGAGCAGTACTTC
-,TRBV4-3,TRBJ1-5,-,CASSQDHRGNQPQHF,TGCGCCAGCAGCCAAGATCACAGGGGCAATCAGCCCCAGCATTTT
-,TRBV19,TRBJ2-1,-,CASSETIAFVQFF,TGTGCCAGTAGTGAAACTATAGCGTTTGTGCAGTTCTTC
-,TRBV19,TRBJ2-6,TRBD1,CASSIVGTGYSGANVLTF,TGTGCCAGTAGTATAGTGGGGACAGGCTACTCTGGGGCCAACGTCCTGACTTTC
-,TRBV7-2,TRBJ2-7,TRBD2,CASTLTSGRYEQYF,TGTGCCAGCACCCTGACTAGCGGGAGGTACGAGCAGTACTTC
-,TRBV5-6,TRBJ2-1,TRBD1,CASSLRDRFSYNEQFF,TGTGCCAGCAGCCTCCGGGACAGGTTCTCCTACAATGAGCAGTTCTTC
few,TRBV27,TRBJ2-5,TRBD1,CASSRDSSGGTQYF,TGTGCCAGCAGTCGGGACAGCAGTGGGGGGACCCAGTACTTC
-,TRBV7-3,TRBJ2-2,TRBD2,CASSLKLGLAGVPTGELFF,TGTGCCAGCAGCTTGAAACTGGGACTAGCGGGAGTCCCCACCGGGGAGCTGTTTTTT
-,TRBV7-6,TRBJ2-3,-,CASSPRKDRRTDTQYF,TGTGCCAGCAGCCCCCGTAAGGACAGAAGAACAGATACGCAGTATTTT
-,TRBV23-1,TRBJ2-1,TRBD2,CASSQSGEWGGRDTKTYNEQFF,TGCGCCAGCAGTCAATCGGGAGAATGGGGCGGGAGGGATACTAAAACCTACAATGAGCAGTTCTTC
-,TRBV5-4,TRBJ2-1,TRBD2,CASSLDLSGMPFF,TGTGCCAGCAGCTTGGACCTTAGCGGGATGCCGTTCTTC
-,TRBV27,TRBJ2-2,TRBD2,CASSPLAGGDTGELFF,TGTGCCAGCAGTCCCCTAGCGGGAGGGGACACCGGGGAGCTGTTTTTT